These 24 T cell receptor beta chains came from one sample sequenced in a study of patients and donors after allogeneic stem cell transplantation. One entry per CDR3 protein results from TCRdb running MiXCR on the RT-PCR reads. The sample lists under 170,000 distinct CDR3 sequences, about two fifths seen once, with 40% to 55% in the top ten. Sequencing input: blood, either unsorted or a sorted T cell fraction (not recorded which). The receptors come from a human donor who was either an allogeneic HSCT recipient or a stem cell or donor lymphocyte infusion donor (not recorded which). It is not recorded whose cells these are; they may come from a transplant donor.

The V call is TRBV24-1, the J call TRBJ1-4, with D possibly TRBD1 on 6 matching bases. V was shortened by 2 bases and J by 8 bases, with 14 bases between the two germline ends. This CDR3 spans 15 amino acids. Germline V gene data show CDR1 as KGHDR and CDR2 as SFDVKD. For the CDR3, the DNA is TGTGCCACCAGTGATTCGGCAGGGGTACGAGAAAAACTGTTTTTT. It encodes CATSDSAGVREKLFF.

The chain has TRBV6-2 or TRBV6-3 and TRBJ2-4; no reliable D call. CDR3 length: 13 amino acids. Germline loops: CDR1 MNHEY, CDR2 SVGEGT. Between the trimmed V and J ends, which lost 6 bases and 0 bases, there was a span of 6 bases. The CDR3 DNA is TGTGCCAGCAGCGCCTTAGCCAAAAACATTCAGTACTTC. Translated, it gives CASSALAKNIQYF.

The chain joins TRBV7-2 to TRBJ1-6, with D perhaps matching TRBD1 (5 bases). The ends were cut back, 1 base at V and 14 bases at J, with 12 bases in the middle. Germline V gives CDR1 SGHTA, CDR2 FQGNSA. This CDR3 has 13 residues. Here the CDR3 reads CASSLDAGKALHF. As DNA, the CDR3 is TGTGCCAGCAGCTTAGATGCAGGGAAGGCCCTCCACTTT.

This rearrangement joins TRBV3-1 to TRBJ1-2, with a weak D call TRBD1 (5 bases). CDR3 length: 13 amino acids. CDR1 is LGHDT and CDR2 is YNNKEL in the germline V gene (reference sequence). V lost 5 bases, J lost 8 bases, and 15 bases lay in between. CDR3 residues: CASSDRDRSGYTF. DNA for the CDR3: TGTGCCAGCAGCGACCGGGACCGCTCGGGCTACACCTTC.

The gene calls are TRBV7-3 and TRBJ1-1, with D tentatively TRBD1 (6 bases). Germline values: CDR1 SGHTA, CDR2 FQGTGA. The CDR3 has 15 residues. V lost 3 bases, J lost 0 bases, and 11 bases lay in between. This chain's CDR3 is CASSLTGAMNTEAFF. CDR3 sequence (DNA): TGTGCCAGCAGCTTGACAGGTGCGATGAACACTGAAGCTTTCTTT.

J is TRBJ1-4 and V is TRBV5-1; D not resolved. V lost 4 bases to trimming and J lost 4 bases, with 11 bases between them. The CDR3 sequence is 14 residues long. Germline V CDR1 and CDR2: SGHRS, YFSETQ. In DNA, the CDR3 is TGCGCCAGCAGCCTAGCTGGGATTAATGAAAAACTGTTTTTT. Translation gives CASSLAGINEKLFF.

The chain uses TRBV28 and TRBJ1-6, with no clear D. Germline CDR1 is MDHEN and CDR2 is SYDVKM. Trimming took 5 bases from V and 0 from J, leaving 11 bases between them. CDR3 size: 16 residues. The CDR3 here is CASSLVASSYNSPLHF. CDR3 bases: TGTGCCAGCAGTCTCGTTGCGAGCTCCTATAATTCACCCCTCCACTTT.

This clonotype was counted many times. The gene calls are TRBV15 and TRBJ1-5; D not resolved. The CDR3 totals 14 residues. Germline-derived CDR1 and CDR2 are LNHNV and YYDKDF (reference sequence). Trimming took off 0 bases at V and 1 base at J, with 4 bases between the two ends. The CDR3 nucleotides are TGTGCCACCAGCAGAGAAGACAGCAATCAGCCCCAGCATTTT. Translating it yields CATSREDSNQPQHF.

This clonotype was detected a few times. The CDR3 region is CASSESGTGRDYGYTF. CDR3 nucleotide sequence: TGTGCCAGCAGCGAATCCGGGACAGGGCGCGACTATGGCTACACCTTC. The J gene is TRBJ1-2, the V gene TRBV9, with TRBD1 matching 9 bases. The germline CDR1 and CDR2 sequences are SGDLS and YYNGEE. Losses at the gene ends were 3 bases for V and 3 bases for J; bases not matched to a gene: 9. The CDR3 extends over 16 amino acids.

This clonotype was recorded many times. V usage is TRBV20-1 and J usage is TRBJ1-6; TRBD1 agrees at 7 bases. Germline V gives CDR1 DFQATT, CDR2 SNEGSKA (reference sequence). Trimming removed 6 bases from V and 0 bases from J; junction bases left unmatched: 17. The CDR3 is 19 amino acids. The CDR3 loop is CSAPLGQPTIGSYNSPLHF. CDR3 nucleotides: TGCAGTGCCCCCTTGGGACAGCCCACAATAGGCTCCTATAATTCACCCCTCCACTTT.

The table lists this clonotype with a few counts. V gene TRBV5-1 combines with J gene TRBJ1-6; D ambiguous. The CDR3 spans 15 residues. Germline V gene data show CDR1 as SGHRS and CDR2 as YFSETQ. V gave up 0 bases and J gave up 7 bases, with 11 bases separating them. As DNA, the CDR3 is TGCGCCAGCAGCTTGGTCGGGCCGGCCAATTCACCCCTCCACTTT. It translates to CASSLVGPANSPLHF.

A few counts support this clonotype. The chain employs TRBV12-3 or TRBV12-4 and TRBJ1-6; 9 positions match TRBD1. The CDR3 loop spans 15 amino acids. V dropped 6 bases and J dropped 7; count of bases not matched to a gene: 7. The CDR3 nucleotides are TGTGCCAGCAGACCTCCCGGGACAGGGAATTCACCCCTCCACTTT. It specifies CASRPPGTGNSPLHF.

The rearrangement uses TRBV30 and TRBJ2-3, with a tentative D call TRBD1 (5 bases). Germline V CDR1 and CDR2: GTSNPN, SVGIG (reference sequence). Deletions cut 1 base from V and 2 bases from J, with 16 bases between. This CDR3 is built from 16 residues. Here the CDR3 reads CAWSDGWGRATDTQYF. CDR3 coding DNA: TGTGCCTGGAGTGACGGATGGGGCCGGGCCACAGATACGCAGTATTTT.

This clonotype has only one observation. The V call is TRBV4-3, the J call TRBJ1-3; D is uncertain. Looked up from germline, CDR1 is LGHNA and CDR2 is YSLEER. V was cut by 4 bases and J by 3 bases, with 16 bases left in between. This CDR3 region has 16 residues. CDR3 DNA sequence: TGCGCCAGCAGCCCCTCCCGGTATGCGTTTGGAAACACCATATATTTT. Translated: CASSPSRYAFGNTIYF.

The chain has TRBV5-1 and TRBJ2-3; D may correspond to TRBD1 or TRBD2 (5 bases each). Per germline, CDR1 SGHRS and CDR2 YFSETQ. V was cut by 3 bases and J by 2 bases, with 10 bases left in between. This CDR3 has 14 residues. In DNA form, the CDR3 reads TGCGCCAGCAGCTACGGGGACCACACAGATACGCAGTATTTT. It codes for CASSYGDHTDTQYF.

This chain's CDR3 is CAISEGRLAAYEQYV. The CDR3 DNA reads TGTGCCATCAGTGAGGGACGCCTCGCGGCCTACGAGCAGTACGTC. V gene TRBV10-3 combines with J gene TRBJ2-7; D is unresolved. CDR3 size: 15 residues. V dropped 2 bases and J dropped 2 bases, with 13 bases sitting between them. CDR1 is ENHRY, CDR2 SYGVKD, per germline.

At least ten counts were recorded for this clonotype. The chain couples TRBV12-3 or TRBV12-4 to TRBJ1-4; 10 bases map to TRBD1. The CDR3 contains 14 residues. Trimming at V came to 1 base and at J to 7 bases, leaving 0 bases not matched to a gene. The CDR3 reads CASSLGTGGEKLFF. CDR3 in DNA: TGTGCCAGCAGTTTAGGGACAGGGGGTGAAAAACTGTTTTTT.

The genes are TRBV28 and TRBJ2-3; no definite D call. V gave up 5 bases and J gave up 1 base, with 10 bases separating them. CDR1 is MDHEN and CDR2 is SYDVKM in the germline V gene. This CDR3 contains 14 residues. This CDR3 is CASSPDLGTDTQYF. As DNA, the CDR3 is TGTGCCAGCAGTCCGGATTTGGGCACAGATACGCAGTATTTT.

The chain carries TRBV6-1 and TRBJ1-1; 12 bases fit TRBD1. After removal of 7 bases from V and 1 base from J, the junction contained 4 bases not matched to a gene. The CDR3 loop spans 15 amino acids. CDR1 and CDR2 (germline): MNHNS, SASEGT. Here the CDR3 DNA reads TGTGCCAGCACCGGGACAGGGGGCTCGAACACTGAAGCTTTCTTT. Amino acid sequence: CASTGTGGSNTEAFF.

The chain combines TRBV5-5 with TRBJ1-6, with D unresolved. This CDR3 has 12 residues. V was pared by 4 bases and J by 15 bases, with 14 bases between. Germline V CDR1 and CDR2: SGHKS, YYEKEE (reference sequence). The CDR3 sequence: CASSPSLVRLHF. The CDR3 DNA reads as TGTGCCAGCAGCCCATCTCTTGTTCGCCTCCACTTT.

This clonotype showed up just a few times. This sequence joins TRBV20-1 and TRBJ1-2; 9 bases align to TRBD1. From germline, CDR1 is DFQATT and CDR2 SNEGSKA (reference sequence). The CDR3 covers 15 residues. The J segment lost 3 bases and the V segment lost 2 bases, leaving 7 bases of the junction unmatched. The CDR3 loop is CSARSRGQGYYGYTF. Here the CDR3 DNA reads TGCAGTGCTAGATCGCGGGGACAGGGATACTATGGCTACACCTTC.

The J gene is TRBJ1-2, the V gene TRBV4-2; no definite D call. The CDR3 has 11 amino acids. The germline V gene encodes CDR1 LGHNA and CDR2 YNFKEQ. The germline V and J ends were trimmed by 2 bases and 7 bases, with 5 bases remaining between them. The CDR3 region has the DNA TGTGCCAGCAGCCAAACCGGTGGCTACACCTTC. Its protein is CASSQTGGYTF.

The chain recombines TRBV11-2 with TRBJ2-5; D perhaps matches TRBD1 (6 bases). Germline CDR1 is SGHAT and CDR2 is FQNNGV. The V end lost 1 base, the J end lost 7 bases, and 7 bases lay between the germline ends. CDR3 length: 12 residues. CDR3 DNA: TGTGCCAGCAGCTTAGTACAGGGGACCCAGTACTTC. This translates into CASSLVQGTQYF. Full variable domain (rest looked up from reference TRBV11-2 and TRBJ2-5): EAGVAQSPRYKIIEKRQSVAFWCNPISGHATLYWYQQILGQGPKLLIQFQNNGVVDDSQLPKDRFSAERLKGVDSTLKIQPAKLEDSAVYLCASSLVQGTQYFGPGTRLLVL.

The sample holds a few counts of this clonotype. The chain couples TRBV12-3 or TRBV12-4 to TRBJ1-2; 8 nucleotides line up with TRBD1. V dropped 6 bases and J dropped 4; count of bases not matched to a gene: 4. The length of the CDR3 is 13 residues. DNA of the CDR3: TGTGCCAGCAGCTACACAGGGGGCTATGGCTACACCTTC. Translating gives CASSYTGGYGYTF.